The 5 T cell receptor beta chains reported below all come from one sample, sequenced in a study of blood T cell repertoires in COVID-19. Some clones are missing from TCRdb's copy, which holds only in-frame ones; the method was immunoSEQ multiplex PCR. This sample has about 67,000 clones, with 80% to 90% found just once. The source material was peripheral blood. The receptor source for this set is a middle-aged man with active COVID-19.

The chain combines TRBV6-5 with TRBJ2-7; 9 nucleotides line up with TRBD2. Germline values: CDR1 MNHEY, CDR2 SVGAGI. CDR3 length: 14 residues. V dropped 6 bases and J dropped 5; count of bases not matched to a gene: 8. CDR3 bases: TGTGCCAGCAGCCCCAGCGGGGGGTTCAACGAGCAGTACTTC. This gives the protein CASSPSGGFNEQYF.

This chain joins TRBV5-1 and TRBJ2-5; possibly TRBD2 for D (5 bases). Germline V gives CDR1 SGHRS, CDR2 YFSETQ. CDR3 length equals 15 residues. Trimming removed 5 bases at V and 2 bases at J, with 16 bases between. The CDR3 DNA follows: TGCGCCAGCAGGTCGATACGGGGATCTCAAGAGACCCAGTACTTC. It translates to CASRSIRGSQETQYF.

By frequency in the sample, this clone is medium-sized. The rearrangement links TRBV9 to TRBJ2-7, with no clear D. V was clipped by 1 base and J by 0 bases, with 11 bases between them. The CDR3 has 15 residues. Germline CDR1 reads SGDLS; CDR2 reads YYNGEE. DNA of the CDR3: TGTGCCAGCAGCGTATCCCAGGATTACTCCTACGAGCAGTACTTC. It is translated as CASSVSQDYSYEQYF. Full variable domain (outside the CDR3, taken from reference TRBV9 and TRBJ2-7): DSGVTQTPKHLITATGQRVTLRCSPRSGDLSVYWYQQSLDQGLQFLIQYYNGEERAKGNILERFSAQQFPDLHSELNLSSLELGDSALYFCASSVSQDYSYEQYFGPGTRLTVT.

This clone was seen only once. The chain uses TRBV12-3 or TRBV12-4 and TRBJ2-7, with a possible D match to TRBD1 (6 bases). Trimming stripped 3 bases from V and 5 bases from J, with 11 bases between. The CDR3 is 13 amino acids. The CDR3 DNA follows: TGTGCCAGCAGTTTTGCCAGGGGCCACGAGCAGTACTTC. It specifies CASSFARGHEQYF.

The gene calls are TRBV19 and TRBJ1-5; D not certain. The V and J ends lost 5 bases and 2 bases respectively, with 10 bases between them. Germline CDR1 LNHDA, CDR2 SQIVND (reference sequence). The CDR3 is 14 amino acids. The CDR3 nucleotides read TGTGCCAGTAGTCGGCAGGAAGGCAATCAGCCCCAGCATTTT. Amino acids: CASSRQEGNQPQHF.